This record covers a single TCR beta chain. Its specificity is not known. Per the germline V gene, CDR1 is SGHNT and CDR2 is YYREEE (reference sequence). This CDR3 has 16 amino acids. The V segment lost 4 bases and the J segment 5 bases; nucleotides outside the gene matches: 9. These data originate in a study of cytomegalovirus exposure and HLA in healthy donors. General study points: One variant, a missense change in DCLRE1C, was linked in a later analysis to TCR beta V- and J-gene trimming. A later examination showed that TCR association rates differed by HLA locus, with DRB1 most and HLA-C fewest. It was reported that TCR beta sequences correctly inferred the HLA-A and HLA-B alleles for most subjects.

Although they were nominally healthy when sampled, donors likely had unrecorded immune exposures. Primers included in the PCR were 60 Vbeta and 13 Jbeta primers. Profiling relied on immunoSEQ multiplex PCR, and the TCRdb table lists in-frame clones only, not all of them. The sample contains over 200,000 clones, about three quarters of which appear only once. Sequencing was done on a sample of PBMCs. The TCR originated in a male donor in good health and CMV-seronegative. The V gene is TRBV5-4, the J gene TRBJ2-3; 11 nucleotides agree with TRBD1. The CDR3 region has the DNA TGTGCCAGCAGCGGGGCCGGGACAGGGGGTAAAGATACGCAGTATTTT. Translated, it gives CASSGAGTGGKDTQYF.